The sequence of this T cell receptor beta chain was determined in a study of early T cells in non-severe SARS-CoV-2 infection. Study-wide results and caveats: Clonotype matching in VDJdb favored anti-spike CD8 responses and did not capture private and CD4 specificities.

This clonotype was counted a few times. Its matching antigen is unknown. TCRdb reanalysed the 5' RACE reads using MiXCR and keeps one entry per CDR3 protein. This table has 84,000 or so distinct CDR3 sequences, around 10% appearing once. This receptor was taken from an adult who was a healthcare worker with PCR-confirmed SARS-CoV-2 infection or an uninfected control (not recorded which). The sample comprised whole blood.

The CDR3 bases are TGCAGCGTCACTGGGGGGACCCACACAGATACGCAGTATTTT. Encoded protein: CSVTGGTHTDTQYF. The rearrangement links TRBV29-1 to TRBJ2-3; tentatively, D is TRBD2 (6 bases). Germline loops: CDR1 SQVTM, CDR2 ANQGSEA. Deletions cut 6 bases from V and 2 bases from J, with 15 bases between. The CDR3 spans 14 residues.